Listed below are T cell receptor beta chains from one sample, sequenced in a study of blood T cell repertoires in COVID-19. Sequenced by immunoSEQ multiplex PCR; TCRdb stores in-frame clones only, minus some. The sample holds about 110,000 clones, less than 75% seen once. The source material was peripheral blood. The source of these receptors is a woman between 40 and 50 years old with acute or convalescent COVID-19. Both conserved end residues are part of each CDR3. D genes are given only for firm matches. Expanded clones are given a class, and other clones once, few, many or no size at all.

V,D,J,size,CDR3,DNA
TRBV7-2,.,TRBJ2-5,few,CASGTGLETQYF,TGTGCCAGCGGAACAGGGTTGGAGACCCAGTACTTC
TRBV18,.,TRBJ1-5,.,CASSPNADRNQPQHF,TGTGCCAGCTCACCGAACGCGGATAGAAATCAGCCCCAGCATTTT
TRBV7-2,TRBD2,TRBJ2-7,.,CASSLEGLAEKDF,TGTGCCAGCAGCTTAGAGGGGCTAGCGGAAAAGGACTTC
TRBV5-1,.,TRBJ2-1,once,CASSLGVGDNEQFF,TGCGCCAGCAGCTTGGGGGTAGGGGACAATGAGCAGTTCTTC
TRBV7-2,TRBD1,TRBJ1-2,once,CASSFRDSSYGYTF,TGTGCCAGCAGCTTCCGGGACAGTTCCTATGGCTACACCTTC
TRBV5-4,.,TRBJ1-6,few,CASSLPGGGNSPLHF,TGTGCCAGCAGCTTGCCGGGGGGAGGAAATTCACCCCTCCACTTT
TRBV6-2/TRBV6-3,TRBD1,TRBJ1-5,.,CASSHWTGGNQPQHF,TGTGCCAGCAGTCACTGGACAGGGGGCAATCAGCCCCAGCATTTT
TRBV7-9,TRBD1,TRBJ1-2,few,CASSSAGGNYGYTF,TGTGCCAGCAGCTCCGCAGGGGGTAACTATGGCTACACCTTC
TRBV13,TRBD1,TRBJ1-4,.,CASSRKTGGDEKLFF,TGTGCCAGCAGCCGAAAGACAGGGGGGGATGAAAAACTGTTTTTT
TRBV6-6,.,TRBJ1-4,.,CASSYDSFNEKLFF,TGTGCCAGCAGTTACGACAGTTTTAATGAAAAACTGTTTTTT
TRBV14,.,TRBJ2-4,.,CASSPGGGNIQYF,TGTGCCAGCAGCCCCGGGGGTGGAAACATTCAGTACTTC
TRBV2,.,TRBJ2-3,.,CASSGRLTFTDTQYF,TGTGCCAGCAGCGGTCGACTAACCTTCACAGATACGCAGTATTTT
TRBV6-5,.,TRBJ1-2,.,CASSPAGYGYTF,TGTGCCAGCAGTCCTGCCGGCTATGGCTACACCTTC
TRBV7-3,TRBD1,TRBJ2-7,.,CASSYHGQGTYEQYF,TGTGCCAGCAGCTACCACGGACAGGGCACCTACGAGCAGTACTTC
TRBV5-4,TRBD1,TRBJ1-3,.,CASSRDRGSGNTIYF,TGTGCCAGCAGCCGGGACAGGGGCTCTGGAAACACCATATATTTT
TRBV30,.,TRBJ1-2,.,CAWTRGGYGYTF,TGTGCCTGGACAAGGGGCGGCTATGGCTACACCTTC
TRBV6-5,TRBD1,TRBJ1-2,.,CASRATGGFGYTF,TGTGCCAGCAGGGCGACAGGGGGTTTCGGCTACACCTTC
TRBV2,TRBD1,TRBJ1-2,.,CASSSADRGRGYTF,TGTGCCAGCAGTTCCGCAGACAGGGGCCGTGGCTACACCTTC
TRBV30,TRBD2,TRBJ2-5,.,CAWSFRGGWETQYF,TGTGCCTGGAGTTTTCGGGGGGGCTGGGAGACCCAGTACTTC
TRBV4-2,.,TRBJ1-5,few,CASSQGGMGEGQPQHF,TGTGCCAGCAGCCAAGGGGGAATGGGGGAGGGTCAGCCCCAGCATTTT
TRBV5-6,.,TRBJ2-2,.,CASSLLWGGGTGELFF,TGTGCCAGCAGCTTACTTTGGGGGGGCGGCACCGGGGAGCTGTTTTTT
TRBV7-2,.,TRBJ2-6,.,CASSSQGGANVLTF,TGTGCCAGCAGCTCCCAGGGTGGAGCCAACGTCCTGACTTTC
TRBV7-2,TRBD2,TRBJ2-5,medium-sized,CASSLTSGGQETQYF,TGTGCCAGCAGCTTAACTAGCGGGGGTCAAGAGACCCAGTACTTC
TRBV29-1,.,TRBJ2-7,.,CSVALNPYEQYF,TGCAGCGTTGCCCTAAACCCCTACGAGCAGTACTTC
TRBV3-1/TRBV3-2,TRBD2,TRBJ2-3,.,CASRGGSTDTQYF,TGTGCCAGCAGGGGGGGGAGCACAGATACGCAGTATTTT
TRBV4-1,TRBD2,TRBJ2-5,.,CASSQDVERGRETQYF,TGCGCCAGCAGCCAAGATGTGGAGCGGGGTAGGGAGACCCAGTACTTC
TRBV4-1,TRBD1,TRBJ1-1,few,CASSQSPGQSAEAFF,TGCGCCAGCAGCCAGTCTCCGGGACAGTCCGCTGAAGCTTTCTTT
TRBV5-1,.,TRBJ2-5,.,CASSFRDTQETQYF,TGCGCCAGCAGCTTCCGGGACACTCAAGAGACCCAGTACTTC
TRBV20-1,TRBD1,TRBJ2-1,once,CSASEDGQGGNEQFF,TGCAGTGCTAGTGAAGACGGACAGGGGGGCAATGAGCAGTTCTTC
TRBV28,.,TRBJ1-2,.,CASSSPSGVLYGYTF,TGTGCCAGCAGTTCGCCATCGGGGGTGCTCTATGGCTACACCTTC
TRBV2,.,TRBJ1-2,.,CASSEQQGPLNGYTF,TGTGCCAGCAGTGAACAACAGGGACCCCTCAATGGCTACACCTTC
TRBV18,.,TRBJ1-4,once,CASSRDEYEKLFF,TGTGCCAGCTCGAGGGATGAGTATGAAAAACTGTTTTTT
TRBV7-7,TRBD2,TRBJ2-1,.,CASSFRRGGPDEQFF,TGTGCCAGCAGCTTTCGACGGGGGGGCCCCGATGAGCAGTTCTTC
TRBV2,TRBD2,TRBJ2-3,.,CASSVNSGVGDTQYF,TGTGCCAGCAGTGTGAATAGCGGGGTGGGAGATACGCAGTATTTT
TRBV9,.,TRBJ1-1,once,CASSVVGGGARGNTEAFF,TGTGCCAGCAGCGTAGTAGGAGGCGGGGCCCGAGGGAACACTGAAGCTTTCTTT
TRBV30,.,TRBJ2-3,.,CAWSPEGLTDTQYF,TGTGCCTGGAGCCCGGAGGGGCTTACAGATACGCAGTATTTT
TRBV24-1,.,TRBJ1-2,once,CATSERTGGYTF,TGTGCCACCAGTGAGCGGACTGGTGGCTACACCTTC
TRBV5-1,.,TRBJ1-2,.,CASSLGQNYGYTF,TGCGCCAGCAGCTTGGGACAAAACTATGGCTACACCTTC
TRBV6-5,.,TRBJ1-6,few,CASSFSGDSPLHF,TGTGCCAGCAGTTTTTCAGGGGATTCACCCCTCCACTTT
TRBV7-2,.,TRBJ1-2,.,CASSIEDRGYGYTF,TGTGCCAGCAGCATCGAGGACCGAGGGTATGGCTACACCTTC
TRBV15,.,TRBJ1-5,.,CATSRDPNQPQHF,TGTGCCACCAGCAGAGACCCGAATCAGCCCCAGCATTTT
TRBV7-9,TRBD2,TRBJ2-5,.,CASSLRLANQETQYF,TGTGCCAGCAGCCTTCGACTAGCCAACCAAGAGACCCAGTACTTC
TRBV3-1/TRBV3-2,TRBD1,TRBJ1-2,.,CASSPDRGSYGYTF,TGTGCCAGCAGCCCGGACAGGGGGAGCTATGGCTACACCTTC
TRBV5-1,.,TRBJ2-5,few,CASSPAGTSETQYF,TGCGCCAGCAGCCCCGCCGGGACATCAGAGACCCAGTACTTC